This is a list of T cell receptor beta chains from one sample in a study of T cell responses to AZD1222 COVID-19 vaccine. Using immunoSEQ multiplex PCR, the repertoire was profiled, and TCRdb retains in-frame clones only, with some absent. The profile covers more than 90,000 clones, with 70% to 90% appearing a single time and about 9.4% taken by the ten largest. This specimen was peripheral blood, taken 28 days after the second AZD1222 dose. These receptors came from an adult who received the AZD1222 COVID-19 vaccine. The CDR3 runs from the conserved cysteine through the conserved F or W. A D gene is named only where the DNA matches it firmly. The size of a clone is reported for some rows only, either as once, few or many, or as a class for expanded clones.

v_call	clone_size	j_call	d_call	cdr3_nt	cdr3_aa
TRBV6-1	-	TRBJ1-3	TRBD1	TGTGCCAGCAGTGCGGGGGGGACAGGCGCCGTCCCGAGGATCACCATATATTTT	CASSAGGTGAVPRITIYF
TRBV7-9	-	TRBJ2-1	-	TGTGCCAGCAGCTCCCGTTCGCAGGGATTCACCAGCTATGAGCAGTTCTTC	CASSSRSQGFTSYEQFF
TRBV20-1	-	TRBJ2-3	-	TGCAGTGCTAGTCTGACAGATACGCAGTATTTT	CSASLTDTQYF
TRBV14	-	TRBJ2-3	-	TGTGCCAGCAGCCAGAACTGGGCAGATACGCAGTATTTT	CASSQNWADTQYF
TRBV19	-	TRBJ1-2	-	TGTGCCAGTAGACTAGGGGGGGATACAAACTATGGCTACACCTTC	CASRLGGDTNYGYTF
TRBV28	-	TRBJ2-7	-	TGTGCCAGCAGTTTAATAGGGCGAAACTACGAGCAGTACTTC	CASSLIGRNYEQYF
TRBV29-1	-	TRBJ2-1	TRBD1	TGCAGCGTTAGGACAGGGAATAACTACAATGAGCAGTTCTTC	CSVRTGNNYNEQFF
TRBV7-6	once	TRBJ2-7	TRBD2	TGTGCCAGCAGCCCGAGCGGGGGGCCCTACGAGCAGTACTTC	CASSPSGGPYEQYF
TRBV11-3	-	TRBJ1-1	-	TGTGCCAGCAGTAGGGTGCCGCAGGACACTGAAGCTTTCTTT	CASSRVPQDTEAFF
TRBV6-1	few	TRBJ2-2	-	TGTGCCAGCAGTGAATCAGGATTAGGGGAGCTGTTTTTT	CASSESGLGELFF
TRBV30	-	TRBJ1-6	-	TGTGCCTGGAGTCCCTACCCCGGGGTAGTTCGTAATTCACCCCTCCACTTT	CAWSPYPGVVRNSPLHF
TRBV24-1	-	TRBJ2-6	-	TGTGCCACCAGTGAGCCCAGACCATCTGGGGCCAACGTCCTGACTTTC	CATSEPRPSGANVLTF
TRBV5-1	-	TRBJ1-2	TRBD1	TGCGCCAGCAGCTTGTATGGACAGGGGCAAGATGGCTACACCTTC	CASSLYGQGQDGYTF
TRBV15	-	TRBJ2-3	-	TGTGCCACCAGCAGAGTACCGGGGCCGAATCCAGATACGCAGTATTTT	CATSRVPGPNPDTQYF
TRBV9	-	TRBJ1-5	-	TGTGCCAGCAGCGTAGGTCCAGGGGTGGGTCAGCCCCAGCATTTT	CASSVGPGVGQPQHF
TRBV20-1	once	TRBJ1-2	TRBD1	TGCAGTGCTAGTCCCGGGACAGGGGGAGGAATCAATGGCTACACCTTC	CSASPGTGGGINGYTF
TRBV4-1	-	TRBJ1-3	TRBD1	TGCGCCAGCAGCCAAGGCCAGGGTAAACAGGGGGCACATGGAAACACCATATATTTT	CASSQGQGKQGAHGNTIYF
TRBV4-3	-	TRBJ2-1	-	TGCGCCAGCAGCCAAGCAGGGGCGAACTCCTACAATGAGCAGTTCTTC	CASSQAGANSYNEQFF
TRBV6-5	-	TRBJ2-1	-	TGTGCCAGCAGTTACGGACGGAGCTCCTACAATGAGCAGTTCTTC	CASSYGRSSYNEQFF
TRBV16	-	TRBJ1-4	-	TGTGCCAGCAGCCACCCTGGAGTGAAAGAAAAACTGTTTTTT	CASSHPGVKEKLFF
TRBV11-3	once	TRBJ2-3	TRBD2	TGTGCCAGCAGCTTAAGACTAGCGGGAGCCGGAGATACGCAGTATTTT	CASSLRLAGAGDTQYF
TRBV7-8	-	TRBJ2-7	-	TGTGCCAGCAGCTTAGCGGGTGGGGGGACCTACGAGCAGTACTTC	CASSLAGGGTYEQYF
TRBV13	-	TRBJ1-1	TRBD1	TGTGCCAGCAGCCCTAGTGATGGGACAGACCTCACTGAAGCTTTCTTT	CASSPSDGTDLTEAFF
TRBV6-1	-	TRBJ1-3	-	TGTGCCAGCAGTGCCTTATCGGCTACCTCTGGAAACACCATATATTTT	CASSALSATSGNTIYF
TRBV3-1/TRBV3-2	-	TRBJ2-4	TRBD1	TGTGCCAGCAGCCAAAGAACAGGGGGCGTTCCCTTCGCCAAAAACATTCAGTACTTC	CASSQRTGGVPFAKNIQYF
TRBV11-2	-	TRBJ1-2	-	TGTGCCAGCAGCTTAGATCCGGAGGGAGCTCTTAACTATGGCTACACCTTC	CASSLDPEGALNYGYTF
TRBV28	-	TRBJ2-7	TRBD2	TGTGCCAGCAGCCGTCTCCTAGCGGGAGGTTTGACCTACGAGCAGTACTTC	CASSRLLAGGLTYEQYF
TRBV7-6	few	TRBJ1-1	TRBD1	TGTGCCAGCAGCTTAGGCGAGACAGGGGCCTCTGAAGCTTTCTTT	CASSLGETGASEAFF
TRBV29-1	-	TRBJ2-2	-	TGCAGCGTTTCGGCAATCAACACCGGGGAGCTGTTTTTT	CSVSAINTGELFF
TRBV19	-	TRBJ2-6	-	TGTGCCAGTAGTAGATTTGATCCCGTAAGCTCTGGGGCCAACGTCCTGACTTTC	CASSRFDPVSSGANVLTF
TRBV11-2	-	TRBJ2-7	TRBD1	TGTGCCAGCAGCACAGGGACAGGGGGCACCTACGAGCAGTACTTC	CASSTGTGGTYEQYF
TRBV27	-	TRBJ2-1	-	TGTGCCAGCAGTTTATCGGGTAGCCCAACTGGTTATGAGCAGTTCTTC	CASSLSGSPTGYEQFF
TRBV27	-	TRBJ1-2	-	TGTGCCAGCAGTTTTGGGAGGGCTAACTATGGCTACACCTTC	CASSFGRANYGYTF
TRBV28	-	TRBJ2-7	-	TGTGCCAGCACAGCAGGGAGAAGGAATGCCGAGCAGTACTTC	CASTAGRRNAEQYF
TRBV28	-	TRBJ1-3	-	TGTGCCAGCAGTCCGCCGGGTGGTTCTGGAAACACCATATATTTT	CASSPPGGSGNTIYF
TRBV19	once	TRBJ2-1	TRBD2	TGTGCCAGTAGGCTAGCGGGGGGAATCAATGAGCAGTTCTTC	CASRLAGGINEQFF
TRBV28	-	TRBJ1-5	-	TGTGCCAGCAGTACCAGGGCTCTGAATCAGCCCCAGCATTTT	CASSTRALNQPQHF
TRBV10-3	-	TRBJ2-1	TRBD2	TGTGCCACTAGCGGGGGCCCAACCGAGCAGTTCTTC	CATSGGPTEQFF
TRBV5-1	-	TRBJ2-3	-	TGCGCCAGCAGCTGGGACTCAGGGGCAGATACGCAGTATTTT	CASSWDSGADTQYF
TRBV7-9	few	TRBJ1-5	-	TGTGCCAGCAGCTTAGGTACCGTGGACGGGCAGGGTATCAATCAGCCCCAGCATTTT	CASSLGTVDGQGINQPQHF
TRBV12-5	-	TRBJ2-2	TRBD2	TGTGCTAGTGGCTCAACGGGGGGGCGGACCGGGGAGCTGTTTTTT	CASGSTGGRTGELFF
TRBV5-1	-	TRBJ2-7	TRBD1	TGCGCCAGTTCAACGGGACAGGGACCCTCCTACGAGCAGTACTTC	CASSTGQGPSYEQYF
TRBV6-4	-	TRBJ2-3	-	TGTGCCAGCAGATTAACAGGGACCACAGATACGCAGTATTTT	CASRLTGTTDTQYF
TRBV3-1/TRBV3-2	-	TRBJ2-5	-	TGTGCCAGCAGCCAAGATCGAGGGAGAATATTAAATGAGCAGTACTTC	CASSQDRGRILNEQYF
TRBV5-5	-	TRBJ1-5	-	TGTGCCAGCAGCTTGGGGACACTCAATCAGCCCCAGCATTTT	CASSLGTLNQPQHF